Listed below are T cell receptor beta chains from one sample, sequenced in a study of response to subunit inactivated influenza vaccine. TCRdb re-called the RT-PCR reads with MiXCR, one entry per CDR3 protein. The sample holds roughly 620,000 distinct CDR3 sequences, approximately 11% seen once. This same sample was also part of a study on T cells expressing NK-cell markers.

The material was PBMCs from blood, obtained on the day of vaccination. The receptors derive from a man aged 45-65 years who received an inactivated influenza vaccine. CDR3s leave out the opening cysteine and the closing phenylalanine or tryptophan.

j_gene,v_gene,CDR3aa
TRBJ2-1,TRBV15,ATSTRKGDEQF
TRBJ1-2,TRBV12-3/TRBV12-4,ASSLGFRGDSGYT
TRBJ2-7,TRBV12-3/TRBV12-4,ASSLERQVQY
TRBJ2-1,TRBV20-1,SARDRLAGGMAQF
TRBJ2-2,TRBV2,ARKQGNTGELF
TRBJ2-7,TRBV3-1,ASSPLPGFTYEQY
TRBJ2-7,TRBV7-2,ASSGQMSYEQY
TRBJ2-1,TRBV20-1,SARDRGESHEQF
TRBJ1-1,TRBV5-1,ASGTRGGTEAF
TRBJ1-1,TRBV12-3/TRBV12-4,ASSEPGRSPEAF
TRBJ1-4,TRBV12-3/TRBV12-4,ASSRSGDEKLF
TRBJ1-1,TRBV29-1,SVGLSEAF
TRBJ2-2,TRBV4-3,ASSQGELAGNTGELF
TRBJ1-2,TRBV2,ASSAQGRDYGYT
TRBJ2-7,TRBV20-1,SATSGTGLYEQY
TRBJ2-7,TRBV20-1,SGNPLGGGKAHEQY
TRBJ1-1,TRBV30,AWSVLGSMTPEAF
TRBJ2-5,TRBV18,ASSPSTSAETQY
TRBJ2-1,TRBV28,ASSLMEGVNEQF
TRBJ2-7,TRBV28,ASTPGAGEYEQY
TRBJ2-7,TRBV5-4,ASSFGGTWDEQY
TRBJ1-5,TRBV23-1,ASSQLGRFQPQH
TRBJ1-4,TRBV7-8,ASSRQINEKLF
TRBJ1-6,TRBV5-1,ASALQWEGSPLH
TRBJ2-1,TRBV24-1,ATSGRGNEQF
TRBJ2-7,TRBV20-1,SAATDVHEQY
TRBJ1-4,TRBV19,ASSIGLRGEKLF
TRBJ2-6,TRBV18,ASSPPRGSAGANVLT
TRBJ2-5,TRBV7-6,ASSPYPYQETQY
TRBJ2-7,TRBV5-1,ASSLVRGLSHEQY